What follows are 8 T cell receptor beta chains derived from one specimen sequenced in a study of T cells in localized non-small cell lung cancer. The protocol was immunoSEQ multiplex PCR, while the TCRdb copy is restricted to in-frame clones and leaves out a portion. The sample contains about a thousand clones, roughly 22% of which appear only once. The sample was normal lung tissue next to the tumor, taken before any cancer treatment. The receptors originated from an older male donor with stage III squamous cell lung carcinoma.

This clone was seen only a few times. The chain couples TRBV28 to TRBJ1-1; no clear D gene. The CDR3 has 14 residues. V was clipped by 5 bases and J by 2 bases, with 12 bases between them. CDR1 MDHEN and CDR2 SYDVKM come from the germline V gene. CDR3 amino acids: CASSPYTVNTEAFF. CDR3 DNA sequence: TGTGCCAGCAGTCCATATACAGTCAACACTGAAGCTTTCTTT.

The CDR3 region has the DNA TGTGCCAGCAGCTACACCGGGGGGCACCGAAACATTCAGTACTTC. This codes for CASSYTGGHRNIQYF. The chain combines TRBV14 with TRBJ2-4, with a tentative D call TRBD2 (7 bases). V was trimmed by 5 bases and J by 6 bases, leaving 17 bases between them. The CDR3 runs to 15 residues. Per the germline V gene, CDR1 is SGHDN and CDR2 is FVKESK.

The CDR3 protein is CSVGHSNTEAFF. DNA for the CDR3: TGCAGCGTTGGCCACAGCAACACTGAAGCTTTCTTT. The V call is TRBV29-1, the J call TRBJ1-1, with D unresolved. The CDR3 covers 12 residues. The V end lost 4 bases, the J end lost 2 bases, and 8 bases lay between the germline ends. CDR1 and CDR2 from the germline V gene are SQVTM and ANQGSEA.

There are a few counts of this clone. CDR3: CASSIRTSGEQYF. The CDR3 nucleotides are TGTGCCAGTAGTATTCGAACTAGCGGGGAGCAGTACTTC. The chain has TRBV19 and TRBJ2-7, with 9 bases fitting TRBD2. J gave up 7 bases and V 3 bases, and 4 bases lay outside the gene matches. Germline loops: CDR1 LNHDA, CDR2 SQIVND (reference sequence). This CDR3 spans 13 amino acids.

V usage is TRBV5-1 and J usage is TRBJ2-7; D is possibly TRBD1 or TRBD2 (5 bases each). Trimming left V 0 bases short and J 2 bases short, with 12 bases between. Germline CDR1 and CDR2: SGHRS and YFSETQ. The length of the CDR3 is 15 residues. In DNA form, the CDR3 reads TGCGCCAGCAGCTTGGTTGCGACAGCGGCCTACGAGCAGTACTTC. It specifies CASSLVATAAYEQYF.

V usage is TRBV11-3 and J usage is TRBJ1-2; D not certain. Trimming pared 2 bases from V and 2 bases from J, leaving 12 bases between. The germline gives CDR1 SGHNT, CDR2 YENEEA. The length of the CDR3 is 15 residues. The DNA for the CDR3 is TGTGCCAGCAGCTTAACGGGGTCGCAGAACTATGGCTACACCTTC. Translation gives CASSLTGSQNYGYTF.

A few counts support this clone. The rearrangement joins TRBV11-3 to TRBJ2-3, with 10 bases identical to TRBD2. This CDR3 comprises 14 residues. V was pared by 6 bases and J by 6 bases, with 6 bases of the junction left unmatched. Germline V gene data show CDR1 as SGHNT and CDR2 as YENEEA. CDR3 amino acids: CASREPGLADTQYF. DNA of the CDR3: TGTGCCAGCAGGGAACCGGGACTAGCGGATACGCAGTATTTT.

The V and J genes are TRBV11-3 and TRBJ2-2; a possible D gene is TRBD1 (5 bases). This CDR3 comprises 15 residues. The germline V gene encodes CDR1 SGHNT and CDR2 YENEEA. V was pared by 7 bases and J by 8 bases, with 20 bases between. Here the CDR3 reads CASTVDTPESGELFF. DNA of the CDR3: TGTGCCAGCACCGTGGACACCCCCGAGTCGGGGGAGCTGTTTTTT.